A single sample gave rise to the 19 T cell receptor beta chains below, sequenced in a study of CD8+ T cells in alopecia areata. Extraction of RNA preceded its reverse transcription into cDNA, which served as the sequencing template. Data came from immunoSEQ multiplex PCR; TCRdb stores just in-frame clones and leaves some out. The sample shows over 250,000 clones, none of them appearing just once. Sorting relied on CD4, CD8alpha, NKG2D, NKG2ACE and other markers applied to pooled cutaneous lymph node cells. Sequencing was carried out using CD4+ T cells sorted from a lymph node. The origin of the receptors is a C3H/HeJ mouse with alopecia areata. The strain's MHC haplotype is H2-k.

About this clone itself: Germline and genes: mouse. The DNA ends 4 residues before the CDR3 does, and the rest of the CDR3 is filled in from the germline J gene. The V call is TRBV19, the J call TRBJ2-1, with 9 bases aligning to TRBD2. CDR1 FNHDT and CDR2 SITEND come from the germline V gene (reference sequence). The junction had 4 bases not matched to a gene; V was cut back by 3 bases and J by 3 bases. The CDR3 has 15 amino acids. The CDR3 DNA, read in part, is TGTGCCAGCAGTAACCGGGACTGGGTCTATGCT. As protein: CASSNRDWVYA. The entire CDR3 is CASSNRDWVYAEQFF.

This clone occurred many times. Germline and genes here are mouse. The sequenced fragment ends 4 residues before the CDR3 boundary, so the rest is inferred from the germline J gene. The chain has TRBV13-1 and TRBJ1-2; a possible D gene is TRBD1 (5 bases). Germline V gives CDR1 NSHNY, CDR2 SYGAGN. This CDR3 comprises 13 residues. V was pared by 1 base and J by 3 bases, with 7 bases between. CDR3 amino acids: CASSDPGYSDYTF. CDR3 DNA, as far as it was read: TGTGCCAGCAGTGATCCAGGGTACTCC.

This clone showed up just a few times. Germline and genes here are mouse. The CDR3 end is not reached by the read, which stops 3 residues before it; the germline J gene fills it in. V usage is TRBV5 and J usage is TRBJ1-6; 10 bases line up with TRBD1. TRBJ1-6 is an ORF, and what it does is uncertain. Germline assignment: CDR1 LGHNA and CDR2 YNLKQL (reference sequence). The J segment lost 5 bases and the V segment lost 1 base, leaving 5 bases of the junction unmatched. The CDR3 runs to 17 residues. Incomplete CDR3 DNA: TGTGCCAGCAGCCAAGCCTCCGGGACAGGGGATAATTCGCCC. Protein sequence: CASSQASGTGDNSP. The full CDR3 sequence reads CASSQASGTGDNSPLYF.

With respect to this clone: The listed genes are named as in mouse. The read is 4 residues too short to cover the CDR3 end, so that end is filled in from the germline J gene. V is TRBV1 and J is TRBJ2-2; the match to TRBD1 covers 12 bases. CDR1 and CDR2 from the germline V gene are NSQYPW and LRSPGD (reference sequence). The CDR3 totals 17 residues. V gave up 7 bases and J gave up 0 bases; unmatched junction bases: 6. The sequenced part of the CDR3 DNA is TGCACCTGCAAGACGGGACAGGGGGCCTCAAACACCGGG. As protein: CTCKTGQGASNTG. Given in full, the CDR3 is CTCKTGQGASNTGQLYF.

Comment on this clone: The genes and germline here are from mouse. The CDR3 sequence: CTCSGQNNQDTQYF. The covered CDR3 bases are TGCACCTGCAGCGGACAGAATAACCAAGAC. V gene TRBV1 combines with J gene TRBJ2-5; the D gene is possibly TRBD1 (6 bases). The sequence runs out 4 residues before the end of the CDR3; the remainder is reconstructed from the germline J gene. Germline V gives CDR1 NSQYPW, CDR2 LRSPGD (reference sequence). The CDR3 runs to 14 residues. Trimming pared 6 bases from V and 0 bases from J, leaving 10 bases between.

This clone was observed a few times. Each gene name is a mouse one. From the germline J gene comes the end of the CDR3, since the read stops 4 residues before it. The chain is built from TRBV29 and TRBJ1-1, with no clear D. Germline loops: CDR1 MSHET, CDR2 SYDVDS. The CDR3 has 15 residues. Trimming cost V 1 base and J 4 bases, with 13 bases left between them. Incomplete CDR3 DNA: TGTGCTAGCAGTTTATACTGGGGAGACGGCACA. Amino acids: CASSLYWGDGT. In full, the CDR3 is CASSLYWGDGTEVFF. Together with reference TRBV29 and TRBJ1-1, the CDR3 gives the full variable domain: DMKVTQMPRYLIKRMGENVLLECGQDMSHETMYWYRQDPGLGLQLIYISYDVDSNSEGDIPKGYRVSRKKREHFSLILDSAKTNQTSVYFCASSLYWGDGTEVFFGKGTRLTVV.

A word on this clone: Genes and germline come from the mouse. From the germline J gene comes the end of the CDR3, since the read stops 4 residues before it. The rearrangement uses TRBV19 and TRBJ2-7, with 7 bases identical to TRBD1. This CDR3 has 14 amino acids. Germline CDR1 reads FNHDT; CDR2 reads SITEND (reference sequence). Trimming cost V 4 bases and J 2 bases; bases outside gene matches: 6. CDR3 DNA (partial): TGTGCCAGCAGTCCCGGGACAGACCCCTAT. This translates into CASSPGTDPY. The complete CDR3 reads CASSPGTDPYEQYF.

A remark on this clone: The listed genes are named as in mouse. The read gets to within 4 residues of the CDR3 end, and the germline J gene fills in the rest. This rearrangement joins TRBV1 to TRBJ2-2, with D possibly being TRBD1 (5 bases). V lost 2 bases, J lost 0 bases, and 10 bases lay in between. Germline V gene data show CDR1 as NSQYPW and CDR2 as LRSPGD (reference sequence). The CDR3 has 16 amino acids. The CDR3 DNA, read in part, is TGCACCTGCAGTGCACAGCCGACAGCAAACACCGGG. This gives the protein CTCSAQPTANTG. The whole CDR3 sequence is CTCSAQPTANTGQLYF.

This clone was observed a few times. Gene names are mouse gene names. This sample also contains other DNA sequences that code for the same CDR3. CDR3 region: CASSRQNYNSPLYF. The sequenced CDR3 bases are TGTGCCAGCAGCCGACAGAACTATAATTCGCCC. The chain is built from TRBV19 and TRBJ1-6; tentatively, D is TRBD1 (5 bases). The observed sequence ends 3 residues before the CDR3 terminus, with the missing tail filled in from the germline J gene. TRBJ1-6 is classed as an ORF, of uncertain function. This CDR3 region has 14 residues. Per germline, CDR1 FNHDT and CDR2 SITEND (reference sequence). V was clipped by 5 bases and J by 3 bases, with 9 bases between them.

This clone was seen more than once but under ten times. The germline and genes are mouse ones. The CDR3 end lies 4 residues beyond the end of the read and is filled in from the germline J gene. The chain joins TRBV31 to TRBJ2-3; D unclear. From germline, CDR1 is GKSSPN and CDR2 SITVG. The CDR3 is made up of 12 amino acids. The ends were cut back, 7 bases at V and 0 bases at J, with 8 bases in the middle. The chain's CDR3 is CASKTSAETLYF. The sequenced CDR3 bases are TGTGCCTCAAAGACTAGTGCAGAA.

As concerns this clone: Mouse gene names and germline throughout. Read sequence stops 4 residues before the CDR3 end, and the germline J gene provides the missing end. The chain uses TRBV19 and TRBJ2-5; 14 bases align to TRBD2. CDR1 and CDR2 from the germline V gene are FNHDT and SITEND (reference sequence). The CDR3 is made up of 16 amino acids. The part of the CDR3 DNA that was read is TGTGCCAGCAGCCTGGGACTGGGGGGGCGCGGAGAC. This encodes CASSLGLGGRGD. The entire CDR3 protein is CASSLGLGGRGDTQYF.

This clone has only a few counts. Gene names are the mouse ones. The CDR3 is cut off 4 residues early in the read; its end comes from the germline J gene. The chain employs TRBV31 and TRBJ1-2; the match to TRBD1 covers 8 bases. This CDR3 region has 14 residues. CDR1 is GKSSPN and CDR2 is SITVG in the germline V gene. With V trimmed by 3 bases and J by 0 bases, 3 bases remained unmatched. The covered CDR3 bases are TGTGCCTGGAGGCGGACAGGGTCAAACTCC. Its translation is CAWRRTGSNS. The entire CDR3 protein is CAWRRTGSNSDYTF. Supplemented by reference TRBV31 and TRBJ1-2, the full variable domain reads AQTIHQWPVAEIKAVGSPLSLGCTIKGKSSPNLYWYWQATGGTLQQLFYSITVGQVESVVQLNLSASRPKDDQFILSTEKLLLSHSGFYLCAWRRTGSNSDYTFGSGTRLLVI.

The sample holds a few counts of this clone. The gene names here belong to mouse. Read coverage stops 4 residues before the CDR3 terminus; the germline J gene supplies the remainder. Distinct nucleotide sequences in the sample also encode this CDR3. The rearrangement joins TRBV13-1 to TRBJ2-2; the D is unclear. CDR1 and CDR2 (germline): NSHNY, SYGAGN. The CDR3 has 14 residues. Trimming removed 2 bases from V and 3 bases from J, with 8 bases in between. CDR3 protein: CASSDPRDTGQLYF. The sequenced CDR3 bases are TGTGCCAGCAGTGACCCTAGGGACACCGGG.

Comments on this clone: Genes here carry mouse names. The read comes to an end 4 residues before the CDR3 does, leaving the germline J gene to fill in the end. The rearrangement links TRBV19 to TRBJ1-2; D possibly corresponds to TRBD1 (6 bases). V was shortened by 4 bases and J by 4 bases, with 17 bases between the two germline ends. CDR1 is FNHDT and CDR2 is SITEND in the germline V gene (reference sequence). This CDR3 is 15 amino acids long. CDR3 in amino acids: CASSPPRGARSDYTF. Incomplete CDR3 DNA: TGTGCCAGCAGTCCCCCGAGGGGGGCGCGCTCC.

Only a few counts were recorded for this clone. Gene labels here are mouse ones. The read finishes 4 residues shy of the CDR3 end, and the germline J gene is used to complete it. This specimen includes other DNA sequences encoding the same CDR3. The chain has TRBV31 and TRBJ2-1; the match to TRBD2 covers 9 bases. The V gene end was trimmed by 1 base and the J gene end by 3 bases; junction bases not matched to a gene: 1. The germline V gene encodes CDR1 GKSSPN and CDR2 SITVG. This CDR3 region has 14 residues. The CDR3 loop reads CAWSPGGGYAEQFF. CDR3 DNA, as far as it was read: TGTGCCTGGAGTCCTGGGGGGGGCTATGCT.

This clone came up a few times. Gene names are mouse gene names. The CDR3 extends 4 residues past the end of the read, so its final part is completed from the germline J gene. This chain connects TRBV31 to TRBJ2-1; TRBD1 matches at 8 bases. The length of the CDR3 is 14 residues. V shed 3 bases and J 3 bases; nucleotides not matched to a gene: 4. Looked up from germline, CDR1 is GKSSPN and CDR2 is SITVG. The covered CDR3 bases are TGTGCCTGGAGGCGCAGGGGGCTCTATGCT. Protein sequence: CAWRRRGLYA. The CDR3 reads in full as CAWRRRGLYAEQFF.

Comment on this clone: Genes and germline come from the mouse. The CDR3 extends 4 residues past the end of the read, so its final part is completed from the germline J gene. Distinct nucleotide sequences in the sample also encode this CDR3. The chain joins TRBV19 to TRBJ1-1; D is possibly TRBD1 (5 bases). The ends were cut back, 0 bases at V and 0 bases at J, with 6 bases in the middle. The CDR3 contains 14 residues. Germline lookup yields CDR1 FNHDT and CDR2 SITEND (reference sequence). CDR3 region: CASSIGGQNTEVFF. CDR3 DNA, as far as it was read: TGTGCCAGCAGTATAGGGGGACAGAACACA.

As regards this clone: Germline and genes: mouse. The read ends 3 residues before the CDR3 terminus; that terminus is restored from the germline J gene. The genes are TRBV3 and TRBJ1-6, with D perhaps TRBD1 (6 bases). TRBJ1-6 is placed among ORFs of uncertain function. The CDR3 is 14 amino acids. The V end lost 1 base, the J end lost 7 bases, and 8 bases lay between the germline ends. Germline V gene data show CDR1 as SNHLY and CDR2 as FYNGKV (reference sequence). Incomplete CDR3 DNA: TGTGCCAGCAGCTTAGAGGGGGAGAATTCGCCC. It translates to CASSLEGENSP. Given in full, the CDR3 is CASSLEGENSPLYF.

As concerns this clone: The gene names given are mouse names. With the read ending 4 residues before the CDR3 end, the germline J gene is used to fill in that end. The chain links TRBV13-2 to TRBJ2-7; 7 bases fit TRBD2. J was trimmed by 3 bases and V by 0 bases; bases with no gene match: 3. Germline V gene data show CDR1 as NNHNN and CDR2 as SYGAGS (reference sequence). The CDR3 runs to 14 residues. Partial CDR3 DNA: TGTGCCAGCGGTGATGCTGGACTGGACTAT. Translated, it gives CASGDAGLDY. The whole CDR3 is CASGDAGLDYEQYF.